This T cell receptor beta chain emerged from a study of blood T cell repertoires in COVID-19. Across the whole study: Donors in the United States, Italy and Spain gave samples during acute or convalescent COVID-19.

Ages ranged from about 18 to 89 years, with residence in about 23 US areas. Two negative PCRs, clearance, or symptom resolution characterized the recovered Cohort 3 donors. Under the authors' procedure: From reference gene primer amplification, estimates of nucleated cell counts were derived. Only in-frame clones appear in the TCRdb table, and some are missing; sequencing was by immunoSEQ multiplex PCR. V and J calls and clone size come straight from that table; D and trimming were deduced from the DNA. The sample lists fewer than 450,000 clones, roughly 91% occurring once. The sequenced material came from PBMCs or T cells enriched from blood (not recorded which). The receptor was derived from a man between 18 and 35 years old who had recovered from COVID-19.

CDR3 nucleotides: TGTGCCAGCACCACGACAGGGGGGTCGGGAAACACCATATATTTT. It is translated as CASTTTGGSGNTIYF. The chain is built from TRBV5-4 and TRBJ1-3; 9 bases line up with TRBD1. V gave up 6 bases and J gave up 4 bases; unmatched junction bases: 8. Germline CDR1 is SGHNT and CDR2 is YYREEE (reference sequence). This CDR3 spans 15 amino acids.